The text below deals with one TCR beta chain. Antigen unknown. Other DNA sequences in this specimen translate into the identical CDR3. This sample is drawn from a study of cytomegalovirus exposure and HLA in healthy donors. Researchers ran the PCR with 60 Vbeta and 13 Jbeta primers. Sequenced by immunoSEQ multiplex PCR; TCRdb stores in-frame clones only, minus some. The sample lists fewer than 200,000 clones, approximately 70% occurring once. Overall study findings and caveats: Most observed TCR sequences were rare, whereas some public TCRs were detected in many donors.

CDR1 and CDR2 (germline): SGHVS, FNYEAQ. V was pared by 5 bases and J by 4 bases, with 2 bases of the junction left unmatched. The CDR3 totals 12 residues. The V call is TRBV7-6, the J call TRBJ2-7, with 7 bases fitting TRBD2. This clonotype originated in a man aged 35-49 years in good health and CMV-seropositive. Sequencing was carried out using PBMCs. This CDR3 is CASSPGGYEQYF. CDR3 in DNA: TGTGCCAGCAGCCCCGGGGGGTACGAGCAGTACTTC. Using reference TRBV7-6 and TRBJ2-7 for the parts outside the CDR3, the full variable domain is GAGVSQSPRYKVTKRGQDVALRCDPISGHVSLYWYRQALGQGPEFLTYFNYEAQQDKSGLPNDRFSAERPEGSISTLTIQRTEQRDSAMYRCASSPGGYEQYFGPGTRLTVT.